Following are 3 T cell receptor beta chains from one sample sequenced in a study of T-cell memory formation after mild COVID-19. TCRdb re-analysed the 5' RACE reads in MiXCR, keeping a single row per CDR3 protein. The sample shows 500,000 to 650,000 distinct CDR3 sequences, 20% to 25% of them seen only once. Sequenced input: PBMCs or a T cell subset sorted from them (not recorded which). These receptors came from an adult woman who had mild COVID-19 (a few samples of this study predate the infection). Cell type and time point are not known.

J is TRBJ2-1 and V is TRBV7-2; TRBD1 agrees at 9 bases. This CDR3 has 12 amino acids. Germline values: CDR1 SGHTA, CDR2 FQGNSA. The V and J ends lost 5 bases and 9 bases, in that order; junction bases with no gene match: 2. The CDR3 spells CASSGTGIEQFF. The DNA for the CDR3 is TGTGCCAGCAGCGGGACAGGGATTGAGCAGTTCTTC.

This clonotype was detected only a few times. The V call is TRBV2, the J call TRBJ2-7; 9 nucleotides line up with TRBD2. CDR1 is SNHLY and CDR2 is FYNNEI in the germline V gene. V trimming: 3 bases; J trimming: 2 bases; junction bases outside the gene matches: 5. The CDR3 consists of 15 residues. Here the CDR3 DNA reads TGTGCCAGCAGTGATACTAGCGGGCGACCCTACGAGCAGTACTTC. Its protein product is CASSDTSGRPYEQYF.

The chain uses TRBV2 and TRBJ2-7, with unresolved D. The CDR3 runs 12 residues. Germline-derived CDR1 and CDR2 are SNHLY and FYNNEI. V shed 7 bases and J shed 4 bases, with 11 bases lying between them. The CDR3 DNA reads as TGTGCCAGCATGGTGGGATCTTACGAGCAGTACTTC. Its protein is CASMVGSYEQYF.